This T cell receptor (beta chain) was identified in a study of ipilimumab plus nivolumab after autologous stem cell transplantation. At the level of the study: Myeloma cases were transplant-naive high-risk or relapsed within 3 years post first autologous transplant.

The CDR3 contains 14 residues. Germline CDR1 and CDR2: WSHSY and SAAADI. The germline V and J ends were trimmed by 6 bases and 0 bases, with 9 bases remaining between them. Starting 14 to 28 days after autologous transplant, ipilimumab 1 mg/kg was given. Worth noting for this clone: The antigen is undetermined.

Points from the study as a whole: The authors say TCR, Treg and microbiome findings warrant further study.

Clones were sequenced by immunoSEQ multiplex PCR, and TCRdb holds only the in-frame ones, with some missing. This sample carries approximately 40,000 clones, 90% to 95% of them seen once, and the ten largest clones take 0.75% to 1%. The J gene is TRBJ2-1, the V gene TRBV10-2; D is undetermined. This TCR was sampled from a male donor with multiple myeloma. The sample was PBMCs, taken in a trial of ipilimumab plus nivolumab as post-transplant consolidation. The CDR3 protein is CASSLQFSYNEQFF. The CDR3, as DNA: TGCGCCAGCAGCCTACAGTTCTCCTACAATGAGCAGTTCTTC.